Sequencing of this TCR beta chain was carried out in a study of cytomegalovirus exposure and HLA in healthy donors. Background on the study: An earlier analysis found under 130 million unique TCR beta sequences from approximately 170 million T cells. Researchers found that about four fifths of almost 400 genotyped donors fell within the Caucasian-associated ancestry cluster.

The PCR had 60 Vbeta and 13 Jbeta primers. Here immunoSEQ multiplex PCR was the method, and the copy in TCRdb shows in-frame clones only, minus some. The sample shows under 200,000 clones, 75% to 85% of them seen only once. Comments on this clone: The antigen remains unidentified.

Trimming removed 5 bases from V and 4 bases from J; junction bases left unmatched: 8. Germline assignment: CDR1 MNHEY and CDR2 SVGAGI. This CDR3 is 15 amino acids long. Study observations and caveats: A further, later analysis showed that HLA-associated TCR beta chains (compared with equally common others) were more clonally expanded. Researchers had no immune exposure information except CMV serostatus available.

The sample was PBMCs. The genes are TRBV6-5 and TRBJ1-5; 7 bases match TRBD1. The TCR was taken from a man aged 50 to 59 in good health and CMV-seropositive. The CDR3 nucleotides read TGTGCCAGCAGTCCTCGGACAGGCGAGAATCAGCCCCAGCATTTT. Translation gives CASSPRTGENQPQHF.